A single sample gave rise to the 9 T cell receptor beta chains below, sequenced in a study of blood T cells in healthy people across ages. A J-beta primer mix and a sample-barcoded 5' primer were used in a second PCR of roughly 7 to 12 cycles. TCRdb independently ran MiXCR on the 5' RACE reads; one entry per CDR3 protein. The profile shows 650,000 to 1,000,000 distinct CDR3 sequences, around 34% of them singletons. Material: blood. Receptors originate from a man between 18 and 29 years old in good health.

The chain employs TRBV7-3 and TRBJ2-3; D not resolved. This CDR3 comprises 14 residues. V was shortened by 7 bases and J by 4 bases, with 15 bases between the two germline ends. Per the germline V gene, CDR1 is SGHTA and CDR2 is FQGTGA. The CDR3 bases are TGTGCCAGCACCGACCCGGGCAGCCCAGATACGCAGTATTTT. Its protein is CASTDPGSPDTQYF. The whole variable domain, remainder taken from reference TRBV7-3 and TRBJ2-3, is GAGVSQTPSNKVTEKGKYVELRCDPISGHTALYWYRQSLGQGPEFLIYFQGTGAADDSGLPNDRFFAVRPEGSVSTLKIQRTERGDSAVYLCASTDPGSPDTQYFGPGTRLTVL.

This clonotype was seen a few times. The chain employs TRBV6-2 or TRBV6-3 and TRBJ1-1; no clear D. This CDR3 comprises 16 residues. Germline V gene lookup returns CDR1 MNHEY and CDR2 SVGEGT. V was clipped by 4 bases and J by 2 bases, with 17 bases between them. CDR3 DNA: TGTGCCAGCAGTTCCCGGGCGGGTGAGGGAAACACTGAAGCTTTCTTT. Its translation: CASSSRAGEGNTEAFF.

CDR3 sequence reads: CASSLDRGAEAQETQYF. The CDR3 nucleotides are TGTGCCAGCAGTTTGGACAGGGGGGCAGAAGCCCAAGAGACCCAGTACTTC. The rearrangement uses TRBV12-3 or TRBV12-4 and TRBJ2-5; TRBD1 matches at 10 bases. V shed 3 bases and J 1 base; nucleotides not matched to a gene: 8. The CDR3 consists of 17 residues.

This clonotype was counted many times. The chain links TRBV20-1 to TRBJ2-7, with 8 bases that match TRBD1. Germline V lookup: CDR1 DFQATT, CDR2 SNEGSKA (reference sequence). V dropped 6 bases and J dropped 2; count of bases not matched to a gene: 6. The CDR3 contains 13 residues. Here the CDR3 reads CSAVGQDAYEQYF. CDR3 DNA sequence: TGCAGTGCAGTGGGACAGGATGCCTACGAGCAGTACTTC.

This clonotype was counted only a few times. The chain carries TRBV7-2 and TRBJ2-3, with TRBD2 matching over 7 bases. The CDR3 totals 16 residues. The V gene end was trimmed by 0 bases and the J gene end by 2 bases; junction bases not matched to a gene: 5. Per the germline V gene, CDR1 is SGHTA and CDR2 is FQGNSA. The CDR3 DNA reads TGTGCCAGCAGCTTAGCGCTTCTAGCGGCCACAGATACGCAGTATTTT. This codes for CASSLALLAATDTQYF.

This chain links TRBV10-3 with TRBJ2-7; 10 bases are a match to TRBD2. CDR1 ENHRY and CDR2 SYGVKD come from the germline V gene. This CDR3 comprises 15 residues. V gave up 3 bases and J gave up 6 bases; unmatched junction bases: 8. CDR3: CAISEGGAGGREQYF. The CDR3 nucleotides read TGTGCCATCAGTGAAGGGGGAGCGGGGGGGCGCGAGCAGTACTTC.

Remarks on this clonotype: This sequence may be a read error, since a much larger clone differs from it by one base. J is TRBJ2-5 and V is TRBV10-3; D is undetermined. The CDR3 is made up of 13 amino acids. Trimming removed 6 bases at V and 11 bases at J, with 19 bases between. Germline-derived CDR1 and CDR2 are ENHRY and SYGVKD. The CDR3 DNA follows: TGTGCCATCAGCACTCAGGTGAAGAATGAGCAGTACTTC. Encoded protein: CAISTQVKNEQYF.

Of note for this clonotype: Compared with germline, one end of the junction differs, possibly owing to a read error. The chain recombines TRBV27 with TRBJ2-3; the match to TRBD1 covers 7 bases. The CDR3 is 16 residues long. Germline loops: CDR1 MNHEY, CDR2 SMNVEV (reference sequence). The CDR3 spells CASSTFWTGSTETQYF. As DNA, the CDR3 is TGTGCCAGCAGTACATTTTGGACAGGAAGCACAGAGACGCAGTATTTT.

In its sample, this clonotype was seen many times. The chain couples TRBV6-2 or TRBV6-3 to TRBJ1-2, with a tentative D call TRBD1 (5 bases). CDR3 size: 14 residues. Trimming stripped 0 bases from V and 6 bases from J, with 11 bases between. Germline V gives CDR1 MNHEY, CDR2 SVGEGT. CDR3 residues: CASSYSGQGDGYTF. The CDR3 nucleotides are TGTGCCAGCAGTTACTCTGGTCAGGGTGATGGCTACACCTTC.